The rows below give T cell receptor beta chains drawn from one sample of a study of OX40 agonist ivuxolimab in advanced cancers. The table came from immunoSEQ multiplex PCR; TCRdb's copy has only in-frame clones and leaves some out. The table has some 70,000 clones, around nine tenths seen once; the top ten hold around 1.9%. The source was CD4+ or CD8+ T cells sorted from blood, collected in a trial of the OX40 agonist ivuxolimab. The receptors shown here come from an adult with an advanced solid tumor such as melanoma, head and neck, liver or kidney cancer. The conserved cysteine and the conserved F or W are not part of the CDR3 here. Only some rows state a clone size, as once, few, many or a class for expanded clones.

clone size,J gene,V gene,CDR3 protein
once,TRBJ1-5,TRBV4-2,ASSQTTGEGNQPQH
.,TRBJ2-1,TRBV6-5,ASSYGDNEQF
once,TRBJ2-7,TRBV18,ASSLGQVNYEQY
.,TRBJ1-4,TRBV11-2,ASSPAGGIRANEKLF
.,TRBJ1-1,TRBV5-1,ASSYFTGTAMNTEAF
few,TRBJ2-2,TRBV15,ATSIRGPGWRTNTGELF
.,TRBJ2-2,TRBV5-4,ASSPTPGRNTGELF
.,TRBJ1-5,TRBV4-2,ASSQGTVSGSNQPQH
.,TRBJ2-1,TRBV4-3,ASSQDIGEQF
.,TRBJ1-6,TRBV25-1,ASSEWGTGGSPLH
few,TRBJ1-5,TRBV5-8,ASSPLGGISNQPQH
.,TRBJ1-1,TRBV7-2,ASSTQDTGEAF
once,TRBJ1-1,TRBV6-5,ASSAREGTEAF
.,TRBJ2-1,TRBV5-1,ASSFAGGRNNEQF
.,TRBJ2-7,TRBV5-1,ASSTQSGSGLEQY
.,TRBJ2-5,TRBV30,AWRTPGGRETQY
.,TRBJ1-1,TRBV27,ASSLYRGTEAF
.,TRBJ2-2,TRBV9,ASSGTVRNTGELF
.,TRBJ2-2,TRBV12-5,ASGLTQGTGELF
.,TRBJ1-1,TRBV4-1,ASSPGQARGLRTEAF
.,TRBJ1-2,TRBV4-3,ASSQTGTGYGYT
few,TRBJ1-5,TRBV2,ASRQDGNQPQH
.,TRBJ2-5,TRBV4-2,ASSSPEKRETQY
.,TRBJ2-2,TRBV7-8,ASSLQGMVPGELF
.,TRBJ2-7,TRBV2,ASSVQGAGEQY
.,TRBJ2-7,TRBV2,ASRETGLGEQY
.,TRBJ1-5,TRBV19,ASIRGGRTYNQPQH
.,TRBJ2-1,TRBV2,ASSEAPQRSYNEQF
.,TRBJ1-2,TRBV19,ASSIDRTVNYGYT
.,TRBJ2-1,TRBV19,ASSIPPGSYNEQF
.,TRBJ2-3,TRBV6-4,ASSDSRSTDTQY
.,TRBJ1-1,TRBV9,ASSVIPTGTEAF
.,TRBJ2-3,TRBV9,ASSARVATDTQY
.,TRBJ2-5,TRBV30,AWERAGLQETQY
.,TRBJ2-3,TRBV9,ASSGTSLGTDTQY
once,TRBJ1-1,TRBV5-4,ASSPGQKNTEAF
.,TRBJ1-6,TRBV14,ASSQAGWRGSPLH
.,TRBJ1-4,TRBV28,ASSPEAYPATNEKLF
.,TRBJ1-1,TRBV18,ASSRDSFITEAF
.,TRBJ2-7,TRBV6-5,ASSTQARWEQY
.,TRBJ2-7,TRBV4-1,ASSHSSYEQY
.,TRBJ1-2,TRBV6-5,ASSYSSRQRMYGYT